Each of the 13 T cell receptor beta chains below was sequenced from the same sample in a study of vaccination and CD4 T cells after COVID-19. An Oncomine TCR Beta short-read assay was used to sequence the DNA from cultured CD4+ T cells. A single record per CDR3 protein comes from TCRdb applying MiXCR to the PCR reads. The sample gives about 21,000 distinct CDR3 sequences, 35% to 40% of which show up once; roughly 20% is in the top ten. No antigens are known for them. The treatment was: approximately nine-day PBMC culture with coronavirus spike peptide pools or control peptides (ViraFEST assay). The specimen comprised CD4+ T cells from blood, cultured in vitro, sampled before SARS-CoV-2 vaccination. Receptors were obtained from a human donor who received a COVID-19 vaccine.

The chain has TRBV7-8 and TRBJ2-2; maybe TRBD1 (5 bases). The V gene's germline CDR1 is SGHVS and CDR2 FQNEAQ. The CDR3 is 14 residues long. With 1 base removed from V and 4 bases from J, the gap between germline ends came to 7 bases. CDR3 sequence reads: CASSLDRSTGELFF. Here the CDR3 DNA reads TGTGCCAGCAGCTTAGACAGGAGCACCGGGGAGCTGTTTTTT.

This clonotype was seen a handful of times. This chain joins TRBV9 and TRBJ1-3; a possible D gene is TRBD1 (5 bases). The CDR3 has 17 residues. Germline lookup yields CDR1 SGDLS and CDR2 YYNGEE. Trimming took off 0 bases at V and 0 bases at J, with 13 bases between the two ends. Here the CDR3 reads CASSVDPGRASGNTIYF. The CDR3 DNA follows: TGTGCCAGCAGCGTAGATCCAGGGAGGGCCTCTGGAAACACCATATATTTT. Using reference TRBV9 and TRBJ1-3 for the parts outside the CDR3, the full variable domain is DSGVTQTPKHLITATGQRVTLRCSPRSGDLSVYWYQQSLDQGLQFLIQYYNGEERAKGNILERFSAQQFPDLHSELNLSSLELGDSALYFCASSVDPGRASGNTIYFGEGSWLTVV.

This clonotype was seen only a few times. V and J are TRBV24-1 and TRBJ1-1, with 10 bases that match TRBD1. The CDR3 runs to 16 residues. J was trimmed by 0 bases and V by 6 bases; bases with no gene match: 6. Germline CDR1 reads KGHDR; CDR2 reads SFDVKD. The CDR3: CATSPGTGAMNTEAFF. In nucleotides, the CDR3 is TGTGCCACCAGTCCCGGGACAGGGGCTATGAACACTGAAGCTTTCTTT.

This clonotype was counted between two and nine times. The V and J genes are TRBV20-1 and TRBJ2-5; 9 bases are shared with TRBD2. Trimming at V came to 7 bases and at J to 9 bases, leaving 6 bases not matched to a gene. This CDR3 comprises 11 residues. Germline V lookup: CDR1 DFQATT, CDR2 SNEGSKA (reference sequence). The CDR3 here is CSVAGGWAQYF. DNA for the CDR3: TGCAGTGTCGCGGGGGGGTGGGCCCAGTACTTC.

The CDR3: CASSLAAGYEQYF. In DNA, the CDR3 is TGTGCCAGCAGCTTAGCGGCCGGGTACGAGCAGTACTTC. The rearrangement links TRBV7-8 to TRBJ2-7; no clear D gene. V shed 0 bases and J shed 4 bases, with 7 bases lying between them. Germline V gene sequence: CDR1 SGHVS, CDR2 FQNEAQ. The CDR3 is made up of 13 amino acids.

This clonotype came up a few times. The V call is TRBV27, the J call TRBJ1-5; 9 nucleotides match TRBD1. With 6 bases clipped from V and 6 bases from J, the junction kept 3 bases outside the gene matches. CDR3 length: 13 residues. Germline V gene data show CDR1 as MNHEY and CDR2 as SMNVEV (reference sequence). CDR3 in DNA: TGTGCCAGCAGCACAGGGGGCAGTCAGCCCCAGCATTTT. Its translation: CASSTGGSQPQHF.

This clonotype ranks as medium-sized. The V gene is TRBV7-6, the J gene TRBJ1-5, with D uncertain. Germline V gene data show CDR1 as SGHVS and CDR2 as FNYEAQ. This CDR3 has 15 amino acids. Trimming left V 1 base short and J 0 bases short, with 7 bases between. CDR3 protein: CASSLDGYSNQPQHF. The CDR3 coding sequence is TGTGCCAGCAGCTTAGACGGTTATAGCAATCAGCCCCAGCATTTT.

This clonotype occurred a few times. This chain connects TRBV6-1 to TRBJ1-5; 9 nucleotides line up with TRBD1. This CDR3 contains 17 residues. Per germline, CDR1 MNHNS and CDR2 SASEGT. V was clipped by 8 bases and J by 3 bases; unmatched bases: 14. CDR3 amino acids: CASGIPGTGRYNQPQHF. The CDR3 bases are TGTGCCAGCGGGATTCCCGGGACAGGGAGGTACAATCAGCCCCAGCATTTT.

The chain links TRBV19 to TRBJ2-3; unclear D gene. Looked up from germline, CDR1 is LNHDA and CDR2 is SQIVND (reference sequence). V was cut by 0 bases and J by 0 bases, with 10 bases left in between. The CDR3 sequence is 16 residues long. CDR3 sequence (DNA): TGTGCCAGTAGTATAGAAGCTTCAGCTAGCACAGATACGCAGTATTTT. Its translation is CASSIEASASTDTQYF.

CDR3: CSPLGVRETQYF. The CDR3 DNA follows: TGCAGCCCTTTGGGGGTTCGAGAGACCCAGTACTTC. This chain links TRBV20-1 with TRBJ2-5; D possibly uses TRBD1 or TRBD2 (5 bases each). This CDR3 is 12 amino acids long. Germline CDR1 DFQATT, CDR2 SNEGSKA (reference sequence).

This chain links TRBV2 with TRBJ2-4, with D possibly TRBD2 on 6 matching bases. The germline gives CDR1 SNHLY, CDR2 FYNNEI. This CDR3 spans 19 amino acids. Trimming cost V 3 bases and J 6 bases, with 27 bases left between them. CDR3 DNA sequence: TGTGCCAGCAGTGATCGGAGGGAGACTCCCATACGGGAACTAAACATTCAGTACTTC. Translation gives CASSDRRETPIRELNIQYF.

The chain carries TRBV19 and TRBJ1-6; D unresolved. Trimming cost V 0 bases and J 0 bases, with 6 bases left between them. The CDR3 sequence is 16 residues long. Germline CDR1 LNHDA, CDR2 SQIVND (reference sequence). The CDR3 bases are TGTGCCAGTAGTATAGACAGGAGCTCCTATAATTCACCCCTCCACTTT. It is translated as CASSIDRSSYNSPLHF.

The chain links TRBV5-5 to TRBJ1-5; 11 positions match TRBD1. V lost 4 bases, J lost 4 bases, and 16 bases stayed unmatched. There are 19 residues in the CDR3. Germline V lookup: CDR1 SGHKS, CDR2 YYEKEE (reference sequence). The CDR3 DNA is TGTGCCAGCAGCCCCCTAGGGACAGGGGGGGCAACCGGGAATCAGCCCCAGCATTTT. It specifies CASSPLGTGGATGNQPQHF.